The 22 T cell receptor beta chains given below trace back to one sample, sequenced in a study of shared T cell receptors in the human thymus. Libraries were prepared by immunoSEQ multiplex PCR; TCRdb keeps only in-frame clonotypes and omits some of them. The repertoire holds some 700,000 clones, approximately 83% seen once, with around 0.0099% in the top ten. These records were also assigned to another study, of human thymus T cells.

Input material: thymocytes. The receptors come from a girl under two years old with a congenital heart defect.

The J gene is TRBJ1-1, the V gene TRBV18, with D possibly TRBD1 on 6 matching bases. The CDR3 consists of 15 residues. From germline, CDR1 is KGHSH and CDR2 LQKENI. The ends were cut back, 2 bases at V and 2 bases at J, with 12 bases in the middle. In DNA, the CDR3 is TGTGCCAGCTCACCATTTGGGACACACAACACTGAAGCTTTCTTT. Amino acids: CASSPFGTHNTEAFF.

This clone was observed a single time. The V and J genes are TRBV5-5 and TRBJ2-3, with 15 bases fitting TRBD2. The CDR3 contains 18 residues. The germline V gene has CDR1 SGHKS and CDR2 YYEKEE (reference sequence). Trimming took 3 bases from V and 6 from J; bases not matched to a gene: 11. CDR3 DNA sequence: TGTGCCAGCAGCTCAAAACCGGGACTAGCGGGGGGAATCGATACGCAGTATTTT. Translating gives CASSSKPGLAGGIDTQYF.

The chain joins TRBV5-1 to TRBJ2-3; TRBD2 aligns across 11 bases. This CDR3 spans 18 amino acids. The trim removed 0 bases at V and 5 bases at J, leaving 11 bases unmatched. Germline V lookup: CDR1 SGHRS, CDR2 YFSETQ. CDR3 DNA sequence: TGCGCCAGCAGCTTGGGAGAGATAGCGGGGGGGCCGCAAGATACGCAGTATTTT. Translation: CASSLGEIAGGPQDTQYF.

The gene calls are TRBV6-5 and TRBJ1-2; tentative D call: TRBD1 (6 bases). Trimming cost V 6 bases and J 2 bases, with 13 bases left between them. In germline, CDR1 is MNHEY, CDR2 SVGAGI. The CDR3 contains 14 residues. CDR3 nucleotide sequence: TGTGCCAGCAGATGTCGGACAGAGAACTATGGCTACACCTTC. This codes for CASRCRTENYGYTF.

The chain uses TRBV25-1 and TRBJ1-1, with D perhaps matching TRBD1 (6 bases). CDR3 length equals 12 residues. With 6 bases removed from V and 13 bases from J, the gap between germline ends came to 18 bases. CDR1 MGHDK and CDR2 SYGVNS come from the germline V gene. The CDR3 here is CASRDPGGGGFF. The CDR3 DNA follows: TGTGCCAGCAGGGATCCGGGAGGGGGGGGTTTCTTT.

This chain connects TRBV4-3 to TRBJ2-6; 10 bases fit TRBD1. The CDR3 is 20 amino acids. Germline-derived CDR1 and CDR2 are LGHNA and YSLEER. Germline trimming cut 1 base from V and 3 bases from J; bases unmatched to any gene: 12. DNA for the CDR3: TGCGCCAGCAGCCAAGGGTGGCCGGGACAGGGGTTAGGTGGGGCCAACGTCCTGACTTTC. Translated, it gives CASSQGWPGQGLGGANVLTF.

The rearrangement links TRBV9 to TRBJ1-3; D not resolved. From germline, CDR1 is SGDLS and CDR2 YYNGEE. CDR3 length: 17 residues. The germline V and J ends were trimmed by 2 bases and 0 bases, with 15 bases remaining between them. CDR3 bases: TGTGCCAGCAGCGTTAACCCCTGGTCTACCTCTGGAAACACCATATATTTT. Translated: CASSVNPWSTSGNTIYF.

The chain uses TRBV14 and TRBJ1-2; TRBD1 matches at 10 bases. The CDR3 loop spans 15 amino acids. Germline lookup yields CDR1 SGHDN and CDR2 FVKESK. V lost 0 bases to trimming and J lost 4 bases; unmatched junction nucleotides: 2. The CDR3 here is CASSQDRDRGYGYTF. The CDR3 nucleotides read TGTGCCAGCAGCCAAGACCGGGACAGGGGCTATGGCTACACCTTC.

This chain links TRBV7-8 with TRBJ2-7; 8 bases line up with TRBD2. Trimming cost V 2 bases and J 4 bases; bases outside gene matches: 10. Germline CDR1 reads SGHVS; CDR2 reads FQNEAQ. The CDR3 sequence is 16 residues long. CDR3 region: CASSLRLAGTVYEQYF. CDR3 in DNA: TGTGCCAGCAGCTTACGATTAGCGGGGACCGTGTACGAGCAGTACTTC.

The CDR3 DNA follows: TGTGCCAGCTCACCCCCCTTTTTCTTT. This sequence encodes CASSPPFFF. J is TRBJ1-1 and V is TRBV18; unclear D gene. Trimming cost V 3 bases and J 13 bases, with 6 bases left between them. The germline V gene encodes CDR1 KGHSH and CDR2 LQKENI. CDR3 length: 9 amino acids.

This rearrangement joins TRBV7-6 to TRBJ1-5; unclear D gene. V shed 0 bases and J shed 6 bases, with 12 bases lying between them. From germline, CDR1 is SGHVS and CDR2 FNYEAQ. The length of the CDR3 is 15 residues. CDR3 bases: TGTGCCAGCAGCTTAGCGGGCAGGTCGACTCAGCCCCAGCATTTT. Encoded protein: CASSLAGRSTQPQHF.

This sequence joins TRBV6-4 and TRBJ1-1; 8 bases line up with TRBD1. The germline V gene has CDR1 MRHNA and CDR2 SNTAGT. The V gene end was trimmed by 5 bases and the J gene end by 1 base; junction bases not matched to a gene: 18. CDR3 length: 19 residues. The CDR3 nucleotides read TGTGCCAGCAGTAGAACTCTTCTCGGACAGGGAATAGAGAACACTGAAGCTTTCTTT. This encodes CASSRTLLGQGIENTEAFF.

The V gene is TRBV14, the J gene TRBJ2-7, with 9 positions matching TRBD1. The germline gives CDR1 SGHDN, CDR2 FVKESK. The CDR3 has 18 amino acids. V lost 0 bases, J lost 6 bases, and 15 bases stayed unmatched. In DNA form, the CDR3 reads TGTGCCAGCAGCCAAGATTGGGCCGGGACAGGGCGTGTGTCCGAGCAGTACTTC. Its translation: CASSQDWAGTGRVSEQYF.

The rearrangement links TRBV25-1 to TRBJ2-5; D possibly corresponds to TRBD2 (5 bases). The CDR3 has 17 amino acids. The V and J ends lost 5 bases and 3 bases respectively, with 22 bases between them. Germline CDR1 MGHDK, CDR2 SYGVNS. The CDR3 bases are TGTGCCAGCAGTCCGTATACACTCCACATCGGGAAAGAGACCCAGTACTTC. Translated: CASSPYTLHIGKETQYF.

The chain is built from TRBV7-2 and TRBJ1-5, with D tentatively TRBD1 (5 bases). Per germline, CDR1 SGHTA and CDR2 FQGNSA. This CDR3 has 15 residues. Deletions cut 1 base from V and 4 bases from J, with 11 bases between. The CDR3 region has the DNA TGTGCCAGCAGCTTAGAGGGGTTAGGGAATCAGCCCCAGCATTTT. Amino acids: CASSLEGLGNQPQHF.

This clone was observed a few times. The J gene is TRBJ1-2, the V gene TRBV5-1; D remains ambiguous. The CDR3 runs 13 residues. Trimming left V 0 bases short and J 4 bases short, with 7 bases between. Germline loops: CDR1 SGHRS, CDR2 YFSETQ. CDR3 residues: CASSLGNSYGYTF. As DNA, the CDR3 is TGCGCCAGCAGCTTGGGCAACAGCTATGGCTACACCTTC. Complete variable domain (other parts from reference TRBV5-1 and TRBJ1-2): KAGVTQTPRYLIKTRGQQVTLSCSPISGHRSVSWYQQTPGQGLQFLFEYFSETQRNKGNFPGRFSGRQFSNSRSEMNVSTLELGDSALYLCASSLGNSYGYTFGSGTRLTVV.

The chain recombines TRBV29-1 with TRBJ1-6; TRBD1 matches 7 bases. This CDR3 has 14 residues. Germline CDR1 SQVTM, CDR2 ANQGSEA. V gave up 4 bases and J gave up 7 bases; unmatched junction bases: 7. CDR3 bases: TGCAGCGTTGTTTTAGGGGGCAAGAATTCACCCCTCCACTTT. Translation: CSVVLGGKNSPLHF.

This chain uses TRBV7-8 with TRBJ2-3; 7 bases are a match to TRBD2. With 1 base clipped from V and 8 bases from J, the junction kept 15 bases outside the gene matches. Per germline, CDR1 SGHVS and CDR2 FQNEAQ. The CDR3 sequence is 17 residues long. The CDR3 region is CASSLVGAGRFSGTQYF. The CDR3 DNA reads TGTGCCAGCAGCTTAGTGGGAGCGGGGAGGTTTAGCGGTACGCAGTATTTT.

The rearrangement uses TRBV25-1 and TRBJ2-3; TRBD1 matches 7 bases. Germline trimming cut 8 bases from V and 0 bases from J; bases unmatched to any gene: 11. Germline V gene sequence: CDR1 MGHDK, CDR2 SYGVNS. The CDR3 totals 16 residues. The chain's CDR3 is CASRNRTGNSTDTQYF. The CDR3 region has the DNA TGTGCCAGCCGAAATAGGACAGGTAACAGCACAGATACGCAGTATTTT.

This clone was observed a single time. The chain recombines TRBV9 with TRBJ2-1, with 9 bases identical to TRBD2. Germline CDR1 and CDR2: SGDLS and YYNGEE. The CDR3 consists of 17 residues. Trimming removed 0 bases from V and 7 bases from J; junction bases left unmatched: 11. The CDR3 DNA reads as TGTGCCAGCAGCGTAGGGGGCGGGGGGGCCCTGAGTAATGAGCAGTTCTTC. This encodes CASSVGGGGALSNEQFF.

V and J are TRBV4-1 and TRBJ2-2, with D perhaps matching TRBD2 (5 bases). V lost 0 bases and J 7 bases, leaving 6 bases between the germline ends. In germline, CDR1 is MGHRA, CDR2 YSYEKL. This CDR3 spans 13 amino acids. CDR3 DNA sequence: TGCGCCAGCAGCCAAGACCGGGACGGGGAGCTGTTTTTT. Translated, it gives CASSQDRDGELFF.

The V and J genes are TRBV28 and TRBJ2-4; no firm D call. Germline lookup yields CDR1 MDHEN and CDR2 SYDVKM. The CDR3 runs to 15 residues. V was trimmed by 6 bases and J by 0 bases, leaving 12 bases between them. CDR3 protein: CASSPPLLAKNIQYF. The CDR3 bases are TGTGCCAGCAGCCCTCCACTGCTAGCCAAAAACATTCAGTACTTC.